This passage covers 25 T cell receptor beta chains from one sample sequenced in a study of cytomegalovirus exposure and HLA in healthy donors. The PCR employed 60 Vbeta primers together with 13 Jbeta primers. This table comes from immunoSEQ multiplex PCR, and its TCRdb copy is limited to in-frame clones, with some not included. The table includes roughly 120,000 clones, less than 10% detected once. The sequenced material came from PBMCs. The receptor set was obtained from a woman between 40 and 55 years old in good health and CMV-seropositive.

In this sample, this clone turned up a few times. This rearrangement joins TRBV9 to TRBJ1-4; 8 nucleotides agree with TRBD1. CDR1 is SGDLS, CDR2 YYNGEE, per germline. Trimming at V came to 3 bases and at J to 7 bases, leaving 5 bases not matched to a gene. The CDR3 has 14 residues. CDR3 nucleotide sequence: TGTGCCAGCAGCGAAGACAGGGGAAGTGAAAAACTGTTTTTT. Amino acid sequence: CASSEDRGSEKLFF.

CDR3 residues: CASRGPGQPTDTQYF. CDR3 DNA sequence: TGTGCCAGTAGAGGGCCCGGACAGCCCACAGATACGCAGTATTTT. V gene TRBV19 combines with J gene TRBJ2-3, with D possibly being TRBD1 (6 bases). Germline V gene data show CDR1 as LNHDA and CDR2 as SQIVND (reference sequence). The CDR3 is 15 amino acids. Trimming removed 6 bases at V and 2 bases at J, with 15 bases between.

This clone was seen only a few times. The chain carries TRBV18 and TRBJ1-1; maybe TRBD1 (6 bases). The V and J ends lost 0 bases and 5 bases respectively, with 7 bases between them. Germline CDR1 is KGHSH and CDR2 is LQKENI. This CDR3 spans 13 amino acids. The CDR3 DNA follows: TGTGCCAGCTCACCACCGAGGGGGACTGAAGCTTTCTTT. Amino acid sequence: CASSPPRGTEAFF.

This clone was recorded a few times. This chain joins TRBV5-1 and TRBJ2-1; D may be TRBD2 (5 bases). This CDR3 is built from 16 residues. V lost 2 bases and J 5 bases, leaving 17 bases between the germline ends. Germline-derived CDR1 and CDR2 are SGHRS and YFSETQ. CDR3 sequence (DNA): TGCGCCAGCAGCTTAGGCCGCCCCGGACTTCACAATGAGCAGTTCTTC. Its protein product is CASSLGRPGLHNEQFF.

The genes are TRBV21-1 and TRBJ2-7; TRBD1 was called by the table and not checked on the DNA. TRBV21-1 is listed as a pseudogene. This CDR3 comprises 14 residues. The CDR3 region has the DNA TGTGCCAGCAGCTCACAGGGGGCCACTCTCGAGCAGTACTTC. Amino acid sequence: CASSSQGATLEQYF.

Here the CDR3 reads CASSLGPGSSGNTIYF. CDR3 DNA sequence: TGTGCCAGCAGCTTAGGGCCGGGGTCAAGTGGAAACACCATATATTTT. This chain joins TRBV7-6 and TRBJ1-3; D is ambiguous. The CDR3 consists of 16 residues. CDR1 and CDR2 from the germline V gene are SGHVS and FNYEAQ. Trimming shortened V by 1 base and J by 3 bases, and 13 bases separated the two germline ends.

This clone showed up just a few times. V usage is TRBV6-6 and J usage is TRBJ1-2, with 11 bases fitting TRBD1. From germline, CDR1 is MNHNY and CDR2 SVGAGI (reference sequence). The CDR3 spans 16 residues. J lost 5 bases, V lost 5 bases, and 10 bases had no gene match. The CDR3 nucleotides are TGTGCCAGCAGTAGGGACAGGGGGGGGTCCTGGTATGGCTACACCTTC. Translation: CASSRDRGGSWYGYTF.

The chain carries TRBV9 and TRBJ1-1; maybe TRBD1 (6 bases). Trimming removed 2 bases from V and 4 bases from J, with 12 bases in between. Germline-derived CDR1 and CDR2 are SGDLS and YYNGEE. This CDR3 comprises 14 residues. The CDR3: CASSVLVRGTEAFF. Here the CDR3 DNA reads TGTGCCAGCAGCGTCTTAGTCAGGGGCACTGAAGCTTTCTTT.

The chain is built from TRBV10-1 and TRBJ1-5, with D maybe TRBD1 (6 bases). CDR1 WNHNN and CDR2 SYGVQD come from the germline V gene (reference sequence). The CDR3 runs to 13 residues. Trimming pared 6 bases from V and 6 bases from J, leaving 12 bases between. CDR3 protein: CASSRGNGQPQHF. The CDR3 DNA is TGCGCCAGCAGCAGGGGCAACGGTCAGCCCCAGCATTTT.

V usage is TRBV27 and J usage is TRBJ2-7, with 7 bases matching TRBD1. Unmatched junction bases numbered 10, after V lost 5 bases and J lost 3 bases. From germline, CDR1 is MNHEY and CDR2 SMNVEV (reference sequence). There are 15 residues in the CDR3. The CDR3 nucleotides are TGTGCCAGCAGTCCCACCCGAGACAGGGTCTACGAGCAGTACTTC. This sequence encodes CASSPTRDRVYEQYF.

V usage is TRBV15 and J usage is TRBJ1-2; 7 bases match TRBD1. Germline CDR1 reads LNHNV; CDR2 reads YYDKDF (reference sequence). The length of the CDR3 is 14 residues. The trim removed 0 bases at V and 13 bases at J, leaving 11 bases unmatched. The CDR3 sequence: CATSRDQGGDFPTF. In DNA, the CDR3 is TGTGCCACCAGCAGAGATCAAGGGGGCGATTTTCCCACCTTC.

There are a few counts of this clone. V and J are TRBV4-2 and TRBJ2-5; possibly TRBD2 for D (5 bases). V lost 4 bases and J lost 5, with 14 bases in between. Germline assignment: CDR1 LGHNA and CDR2 YNFKEQ. The CDR3 contains 14 residues. The CDR3 nucleotides are TGTGCCAGCAGCCTCCGATCGGGCGGGGAGACCCAGTACTTC. Its protein is CASSLRSGGETQYF.

The genes are TRBV5-1 and TRBJ2-1; 9 bases align to TRBD1. The CDR3 extends over 16 amino acids. CDR1 is SGHRS and CDR2 is YFSETQ in the germline V gene. J gave up 2 bases and V 4 bases, and 7 bases lay outside the gene matches. The CDR3 reads CASSLLQGATYNEQFF. Written as DNA, the CDR3 is TGCGCCAGCAGCCTCCTACAGGGGGCTACCTACAATGAGCAGTTCTTC.

The chain is built from TRBV4-1 and TRBJ2-6; maybe TRBD2 (5 bases). Trimming removed 0 bases at V and 0 bases at J, with 6 bases between. The CDR3 consists of 16 residues. Germline CDR1 reads MGHRA; CDR2 reads YSYEKL. The CDR3 region has the DNA TGCGCCAGCAGCCAAGATCGGGGCTCTGGGGCCAACGTCCTGACTTTC. It encodes CASSQDRGSGANVLTF.

The genes are TRBV6-5 and TRBJ2-7; TRBD2 agrees at 9 bases. V shed 9 bases and J 3 bases; nucleotides not matched to a gene: 6. This CDR3 contains 13 residues. Germline CDR1 MNHEY, CDR2 SVGAGI. The CDR3 spells CARSPTSGYEQYF. DNA of the CDR3: TGTGCCAGAAGTCCGACTAGCGGCTACGAGCAGTACTTC.

This chain uses TRBV18 with TRBJ2-3; no definite D call. Deletions cut 3 bases from V and 0 bases from J, with 4 bases between. The CDR3 sequence is 13 residues long. CDR1 is KGHSH and CDR2 is LQKENI in the germline V gene. CDR3 bases: TGTGCCAGCTCACCTCTCAGCACAGATACGCAGTATTTT. Translating gives CASSPLSTDTQYF.

There are many counts of this clone. The chain combines TRBV10-3 with TRBJ1-5; no definite D call. This CDR3 contains 13 residues. The V end lost 8 bases, the J end lost 5 bases, and 13 bases lay between the germline ends. Germline V CDR1 and CDR2: ENHRY, SYGVKD. The CDR3 reads CAIRFNTDQPQHF. CDR3 bases: TGTGCCATCCGGTTTAATACTGATCAGCCCCAGCATTTT.

Details on this clone: Germline and junction disagree at one end, which may indicate a read error. The chain links TRBV7-9 to TRBJ1-4; D may be TRBD1 (6 bases). Germline V gene sequence: CDR1 SEHNR, CDR2 FQNEAQ (reference sequence). CDR3 length: 15 amino acids. The CDR3 sequence is CASSSRGRGEEKMFF. The CDR3 region has the DNA TGTGCCAGCAGCTCTCGGGGCAGGGGAGAAGAAAAAATGTTTTTT. The variable domain in full, with the rest retrieved from reference TRBV7-9 and TRBJ1-4, is DTGVSQNPRHKITKRGQNVTFRCDPISEHNRLYWYRQTLGQGPEFLTYFQNEAQLEKSRLLSDRFSAERPKGSFSTLEIQRTEQGDSAMYLCASSSRGRGEEKMFFGSGTQLSVL.

The table lists this clone with a few counts. The V gene is TRBV5-1, the J gene TRBJ2-5, with 7 bases identical to TRBD2. J lost 5 bases, V lost 0 bases, and 7 bases had no gene match. CDR1 SGHRS and CDR2 YFSETQ come from the germline V gene. This CDR3 comprises 15 residues. CDR3 DNA: TGCGCCAGCAGCTTGGACAGCGGGGCCCGGGAGACCCAGTACTTC. It encodes CASSLDSGARETQYF.

J is TRBJ1-5 and V is TRBV5-4; possible D gene TRBD1, 5 bases. The CDR3 runs 14 residues. Germline V CDR1 and CDR2: SGHNT, YYREEE (reference sequence). Trimming stripped 4 bases from V and 3 bases from J, with 11 bases between. Here the CDR3 reads CASSPPGDNQPQHF. The CDR3 nucleotides are TGTGCCAGCAGCCCGCCGGGGGACAATCAGCCCCAGCATTTT.

The chain links TRBV15 to TRBJ1-4; TRBD1 might be the D (5 bases). Trimming took 1 base from V and 2 from J, leaving 11 bases between them. The CDR3 contains 16 residues. Germline V gene lookup returns CDR1 LNHNV and CDR2 YYDKDF (reference sequence). CDR3 in amino acids: CATSRGRAGTNEKLFF. DNA of the CDR3: TGTGCCACCAGCAGAGGACGGGCAGGGACTAATGAAAAACTGTTTTTT.

The chain is built from TRBV6-6 and TRBJ2-1, with TRBD1 as a possible D gene (6 bases). CDR3 length equals 13 residues. V lost 10 bases to trimming and J lost 3 bases, with 13 bases between them. From germline, CDR1 is MNHNY and CDR2 SVGAGI (reference sequence). CDR3 region: CATRGQNYNEQFF. The DNA for the CDR3 is TGTGCCACCCGAGGACAGAACTACAATGAGCAGTTCTTC.

About this clone: The same CDR3 can be traced to other DNA sequences in this sample. The J gene is TRBJ2-5, the V gene TRBV5-1; no firm D call. Germline values: CDR1 SGHRS, CDR2 YFSETQ. The CDR3 sequence is 12 residues long. The ends were cut back, 4 bases at V and 0 bases at J, with 4 bases in the middle. CDR3 residues: CASSPDQETQYF. The CDR3 nucleotides read TGCGCCAGCAGCCCGGACCAAGAGACCCAGTACTTC. Variable domain in full (rest from reference TRBV5-1 and TRBJ2-5): KAGVTQTPRYLIKTRGQQVTLSCSPISGHRSVSWYQQTPGQGLQFLFEYFSETQRNKGNFPGRFSGRQFSNSRSEMNVSTLELGDSALYLCASSPDQETQYFGPGTRLLVL.

The rearrangement uses TRBV6-1 and TRBJ1-1; tentatively, D is TRBD1 (5 bases). V shed 7 bases and J shed 5 bases, with 14 bases lying between them. This CDR3 spans 13 amino acids. CDR1 is MNHNS and CDR2 is SASEGT in the germline V gene. The CDR3 spells CASTGTEGTEAFF. The CDR3, as DNA: TGTGCCAGCACCGGGACGGAGGGGACTGAAGCTTTCTTT.

This clone was seen a few times. The V call is TRBV12-5, the J call TRBJ2-1; 9 positions match TRBD2. This CDR3 has 18 amino acids. With V trimmed by 6 bases and J by 4 bases, 16 bases remained unmatched. Germline-derived CDR1 and CDR2 are LGHNT and FRNRAP. Written as DNA, the CDR3 is TGTGCTAGTGGGTCCCGCCCGGGGAAGCGGGGGGTGTACAATGAGCAGTTCTTC. It translates to CASGSRPGKRGVYNEQFF. The variable domain in full, with the rest retrieved from reference TRBV12-5 and TRBJ2-1, is DARVTQTPRHKVTEMGQEVTMRCQPILGHNTVFWYRQTMMQGLELLAYFRNRAPLDDSGMPKDRFSAEMPDATLATLKIQPSEPRDSAVYFCASGSRPGKRGVYNEQFFGPGTRLTVL.